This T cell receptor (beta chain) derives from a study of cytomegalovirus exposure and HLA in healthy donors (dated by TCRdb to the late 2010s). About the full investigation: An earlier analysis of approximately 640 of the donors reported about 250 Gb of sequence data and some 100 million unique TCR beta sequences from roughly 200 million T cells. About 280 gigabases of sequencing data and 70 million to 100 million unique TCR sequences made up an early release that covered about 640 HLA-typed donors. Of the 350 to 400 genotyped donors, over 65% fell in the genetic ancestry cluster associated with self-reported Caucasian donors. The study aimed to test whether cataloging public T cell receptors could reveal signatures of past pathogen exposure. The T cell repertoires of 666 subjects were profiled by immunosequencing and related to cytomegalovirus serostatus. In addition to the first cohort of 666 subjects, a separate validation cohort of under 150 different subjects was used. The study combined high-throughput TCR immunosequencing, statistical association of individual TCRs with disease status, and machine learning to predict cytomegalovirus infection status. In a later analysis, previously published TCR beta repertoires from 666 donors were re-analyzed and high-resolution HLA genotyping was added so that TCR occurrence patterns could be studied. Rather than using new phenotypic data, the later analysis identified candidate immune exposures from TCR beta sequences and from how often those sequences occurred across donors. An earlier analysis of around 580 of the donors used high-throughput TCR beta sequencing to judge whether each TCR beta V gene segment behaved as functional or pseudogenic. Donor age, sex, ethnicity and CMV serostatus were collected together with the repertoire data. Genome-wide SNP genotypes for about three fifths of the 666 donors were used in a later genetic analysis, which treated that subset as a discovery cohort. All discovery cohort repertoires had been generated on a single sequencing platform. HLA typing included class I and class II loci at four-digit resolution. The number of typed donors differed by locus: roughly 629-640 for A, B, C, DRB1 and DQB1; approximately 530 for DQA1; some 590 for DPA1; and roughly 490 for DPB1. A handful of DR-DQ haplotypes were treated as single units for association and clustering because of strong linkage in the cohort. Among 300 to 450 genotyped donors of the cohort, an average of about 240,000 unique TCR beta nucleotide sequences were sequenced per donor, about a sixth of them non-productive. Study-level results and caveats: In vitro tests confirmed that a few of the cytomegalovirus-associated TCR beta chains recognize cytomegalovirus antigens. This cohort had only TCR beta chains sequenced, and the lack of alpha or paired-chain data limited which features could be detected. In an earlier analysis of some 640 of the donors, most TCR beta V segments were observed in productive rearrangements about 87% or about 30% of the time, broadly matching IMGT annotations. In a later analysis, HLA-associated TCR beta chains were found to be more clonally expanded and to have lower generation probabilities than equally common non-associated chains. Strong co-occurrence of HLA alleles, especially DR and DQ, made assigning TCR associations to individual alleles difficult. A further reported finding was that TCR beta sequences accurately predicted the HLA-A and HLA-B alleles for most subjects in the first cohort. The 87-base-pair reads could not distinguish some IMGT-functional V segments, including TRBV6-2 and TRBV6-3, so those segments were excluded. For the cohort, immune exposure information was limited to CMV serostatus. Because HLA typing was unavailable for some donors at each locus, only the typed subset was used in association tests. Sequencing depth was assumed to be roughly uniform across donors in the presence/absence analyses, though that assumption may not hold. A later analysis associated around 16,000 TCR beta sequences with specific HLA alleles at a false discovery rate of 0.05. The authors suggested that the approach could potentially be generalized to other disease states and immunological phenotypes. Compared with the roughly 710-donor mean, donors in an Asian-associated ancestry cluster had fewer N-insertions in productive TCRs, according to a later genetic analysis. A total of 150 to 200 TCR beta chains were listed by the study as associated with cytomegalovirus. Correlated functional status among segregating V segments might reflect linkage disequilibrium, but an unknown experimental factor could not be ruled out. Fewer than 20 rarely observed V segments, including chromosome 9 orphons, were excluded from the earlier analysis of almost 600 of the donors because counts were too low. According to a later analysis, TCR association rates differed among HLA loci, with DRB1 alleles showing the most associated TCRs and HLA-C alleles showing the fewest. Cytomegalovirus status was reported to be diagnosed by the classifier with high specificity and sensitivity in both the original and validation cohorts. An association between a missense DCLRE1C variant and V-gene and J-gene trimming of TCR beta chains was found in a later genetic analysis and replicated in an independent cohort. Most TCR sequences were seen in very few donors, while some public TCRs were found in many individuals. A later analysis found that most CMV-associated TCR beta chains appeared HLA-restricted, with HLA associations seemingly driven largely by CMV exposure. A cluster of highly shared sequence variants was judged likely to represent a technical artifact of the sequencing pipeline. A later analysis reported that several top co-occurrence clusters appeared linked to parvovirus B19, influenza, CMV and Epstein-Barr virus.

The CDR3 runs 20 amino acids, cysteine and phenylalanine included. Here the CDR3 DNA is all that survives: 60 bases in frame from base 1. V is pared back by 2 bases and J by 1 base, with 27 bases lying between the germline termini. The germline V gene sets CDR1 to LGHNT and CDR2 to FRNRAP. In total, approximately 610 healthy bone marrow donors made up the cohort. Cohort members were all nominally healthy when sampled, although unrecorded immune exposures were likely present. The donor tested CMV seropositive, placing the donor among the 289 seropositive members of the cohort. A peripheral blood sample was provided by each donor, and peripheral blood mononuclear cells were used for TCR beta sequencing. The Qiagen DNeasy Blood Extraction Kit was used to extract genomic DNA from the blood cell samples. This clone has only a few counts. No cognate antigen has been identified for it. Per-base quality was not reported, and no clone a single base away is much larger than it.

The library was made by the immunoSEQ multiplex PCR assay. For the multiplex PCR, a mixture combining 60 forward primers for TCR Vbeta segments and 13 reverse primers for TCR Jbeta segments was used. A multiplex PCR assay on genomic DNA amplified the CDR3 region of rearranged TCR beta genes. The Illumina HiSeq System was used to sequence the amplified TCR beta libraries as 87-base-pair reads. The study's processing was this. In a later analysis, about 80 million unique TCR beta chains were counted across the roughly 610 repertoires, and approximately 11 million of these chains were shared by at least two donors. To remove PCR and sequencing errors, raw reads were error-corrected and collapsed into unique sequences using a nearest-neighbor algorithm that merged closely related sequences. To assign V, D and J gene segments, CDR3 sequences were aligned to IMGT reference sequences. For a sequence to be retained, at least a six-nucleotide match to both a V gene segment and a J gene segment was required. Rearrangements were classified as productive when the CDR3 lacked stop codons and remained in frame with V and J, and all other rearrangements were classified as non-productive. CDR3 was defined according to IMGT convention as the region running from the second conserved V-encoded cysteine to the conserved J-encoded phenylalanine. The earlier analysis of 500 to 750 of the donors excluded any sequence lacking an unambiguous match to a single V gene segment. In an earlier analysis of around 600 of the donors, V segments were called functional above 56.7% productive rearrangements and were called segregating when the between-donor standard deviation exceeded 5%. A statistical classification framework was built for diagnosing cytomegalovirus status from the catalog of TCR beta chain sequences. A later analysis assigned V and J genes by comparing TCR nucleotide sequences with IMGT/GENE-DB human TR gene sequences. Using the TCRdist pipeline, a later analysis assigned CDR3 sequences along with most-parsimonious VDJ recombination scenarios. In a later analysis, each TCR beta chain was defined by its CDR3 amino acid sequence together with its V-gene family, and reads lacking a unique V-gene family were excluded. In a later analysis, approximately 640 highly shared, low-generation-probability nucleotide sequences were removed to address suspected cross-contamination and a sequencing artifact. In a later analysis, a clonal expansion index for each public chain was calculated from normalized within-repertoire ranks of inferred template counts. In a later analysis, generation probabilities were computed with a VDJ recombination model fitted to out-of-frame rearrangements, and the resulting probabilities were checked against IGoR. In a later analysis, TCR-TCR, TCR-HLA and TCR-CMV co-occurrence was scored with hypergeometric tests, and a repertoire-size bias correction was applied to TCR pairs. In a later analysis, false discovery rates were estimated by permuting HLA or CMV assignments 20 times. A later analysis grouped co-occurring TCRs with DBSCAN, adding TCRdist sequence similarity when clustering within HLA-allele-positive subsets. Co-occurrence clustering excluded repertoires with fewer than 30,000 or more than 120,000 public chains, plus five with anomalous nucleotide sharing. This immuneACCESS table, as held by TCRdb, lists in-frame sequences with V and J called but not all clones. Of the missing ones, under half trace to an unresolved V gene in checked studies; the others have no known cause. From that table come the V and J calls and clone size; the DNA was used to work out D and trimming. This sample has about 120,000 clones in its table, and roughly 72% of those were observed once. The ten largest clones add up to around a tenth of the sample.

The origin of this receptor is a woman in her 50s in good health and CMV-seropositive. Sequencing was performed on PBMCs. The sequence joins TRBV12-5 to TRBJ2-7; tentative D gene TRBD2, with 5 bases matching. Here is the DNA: TGTGCTAGTGGTTTGCGGGGTTACCTTCTCGAGCAGGAAAGGTCCTACGAGCAGTACTTC. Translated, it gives CASGLRGYLLEQERSYEQYF.